This TCR beta chain was recorded in a study of blood T cell repertoires in COVID-19. Study-wide background: Sources were T cells, B-cell-depleted T cells, or PBMCs; the material itself was cDNA or gDNA.

All enrollees were roughly 18 to 95 years old and from 24 US areas. Allocation to cohorts depended on clinical history reported by the participants. Germline V lookup: CDR1 MDHEN, CDR2 SYDVKM. The CDR3 totals 13 residues. The germline V and J ends were trimmed by 5 bases and 8 bases, with 13 bases remaining between them. In the original processing: Quantification of nucleated cells was approximated via reference gene primer amplification. Data came from immunoSEQ multiplex PCR; TCRdb stores just in-frame clones and leaves some out. That table is the source of V, J and clone size, and D and trimming were worked out from the DNA. The table shows a few hundred thousand clones, with approximately 79% occurring only once.

This chain connects TRBV28 to TRBJ2-1; D is undetermined. The clonotype originates from a man aged 25 to 40 with acute COVID-19. The sequencing input was PBMCs or T cells enriched from blood (not recorded which). CDR3 loop: CASSTSPAHEQFF. CDR3 DNA: TGTGCCAGCAGTACATCCCCCGCCCATGAGCAGTTCTTC.